The entry below gives a single TCR beta chain sequence along with its context. The record originates from a study of blood T cell repertoires in COVID-19. The CDR3 is made up of 14 amino acids. CDR1 and CDR2 (germline): MNHEY, SVGAGI. The ends were cut back, 2 bases at V and 8 bases at J, with 15 bases in the middle. Repertoires were generated with immunoSEQ multiplex PCR, while TCRdb's copy carries only in-frame clones and drops some. The table includes approximately 100,000 clones, 70% to 80% detected once. This TCR was recovered from a man aged 70 or older with active or convalescent COVID-19. The V and J genes are TRBV6-5 and TRBJ1-2; no clear D gene. Sequencing was carried out using peripheral blood. The DNA for the CDR3 is TGTGCCAGCAGTTACAGGCTAGAGGGAGACGGCTACACCTTC. Protein sequence: CASSYRLEGDGYTF.